Detailed here is one T cell receptor (beta chain). Its antigen is not known. The V gene end was trimmed by 0 bases and the J gene end by 1 base; junction bases not matched to a gene: 4. The CDR3 sequence is 15 residues long. Per germline, CDR1 GTSNPN and CDR2 SVGIG (reference sequence). The data stem from a study of cytomegalovirus exposure and HLA in healthy donors. PCR amplification relied on 60 Vbeta primers (plus 13 Jbeta primers). The protocol was immunoSEQ multiplex PCR, while the TCRdb copy is restricted to in-frame clones and leaves out a portion. The sample shows fewer than 200,000 clones, 83% of them seen only once. The study's findings and limits: A later analysis found common viral pathogens apparently linked to several of the most significant clusters.

This chain uses TRBV30 with TRBJ2-7, with 9 nucleotides matching TRBD2. The material sequenced was PBMCs. The receptor was isolated from a man in his forties in good health and CMV-seropositive. CDR3 loop: CAWSVRLAESYEQYF. CDR3 coding DNA: TGTGCCTGGAGTGTAAGACTAGCGGAATCCTACGAGCAGTACTTC.